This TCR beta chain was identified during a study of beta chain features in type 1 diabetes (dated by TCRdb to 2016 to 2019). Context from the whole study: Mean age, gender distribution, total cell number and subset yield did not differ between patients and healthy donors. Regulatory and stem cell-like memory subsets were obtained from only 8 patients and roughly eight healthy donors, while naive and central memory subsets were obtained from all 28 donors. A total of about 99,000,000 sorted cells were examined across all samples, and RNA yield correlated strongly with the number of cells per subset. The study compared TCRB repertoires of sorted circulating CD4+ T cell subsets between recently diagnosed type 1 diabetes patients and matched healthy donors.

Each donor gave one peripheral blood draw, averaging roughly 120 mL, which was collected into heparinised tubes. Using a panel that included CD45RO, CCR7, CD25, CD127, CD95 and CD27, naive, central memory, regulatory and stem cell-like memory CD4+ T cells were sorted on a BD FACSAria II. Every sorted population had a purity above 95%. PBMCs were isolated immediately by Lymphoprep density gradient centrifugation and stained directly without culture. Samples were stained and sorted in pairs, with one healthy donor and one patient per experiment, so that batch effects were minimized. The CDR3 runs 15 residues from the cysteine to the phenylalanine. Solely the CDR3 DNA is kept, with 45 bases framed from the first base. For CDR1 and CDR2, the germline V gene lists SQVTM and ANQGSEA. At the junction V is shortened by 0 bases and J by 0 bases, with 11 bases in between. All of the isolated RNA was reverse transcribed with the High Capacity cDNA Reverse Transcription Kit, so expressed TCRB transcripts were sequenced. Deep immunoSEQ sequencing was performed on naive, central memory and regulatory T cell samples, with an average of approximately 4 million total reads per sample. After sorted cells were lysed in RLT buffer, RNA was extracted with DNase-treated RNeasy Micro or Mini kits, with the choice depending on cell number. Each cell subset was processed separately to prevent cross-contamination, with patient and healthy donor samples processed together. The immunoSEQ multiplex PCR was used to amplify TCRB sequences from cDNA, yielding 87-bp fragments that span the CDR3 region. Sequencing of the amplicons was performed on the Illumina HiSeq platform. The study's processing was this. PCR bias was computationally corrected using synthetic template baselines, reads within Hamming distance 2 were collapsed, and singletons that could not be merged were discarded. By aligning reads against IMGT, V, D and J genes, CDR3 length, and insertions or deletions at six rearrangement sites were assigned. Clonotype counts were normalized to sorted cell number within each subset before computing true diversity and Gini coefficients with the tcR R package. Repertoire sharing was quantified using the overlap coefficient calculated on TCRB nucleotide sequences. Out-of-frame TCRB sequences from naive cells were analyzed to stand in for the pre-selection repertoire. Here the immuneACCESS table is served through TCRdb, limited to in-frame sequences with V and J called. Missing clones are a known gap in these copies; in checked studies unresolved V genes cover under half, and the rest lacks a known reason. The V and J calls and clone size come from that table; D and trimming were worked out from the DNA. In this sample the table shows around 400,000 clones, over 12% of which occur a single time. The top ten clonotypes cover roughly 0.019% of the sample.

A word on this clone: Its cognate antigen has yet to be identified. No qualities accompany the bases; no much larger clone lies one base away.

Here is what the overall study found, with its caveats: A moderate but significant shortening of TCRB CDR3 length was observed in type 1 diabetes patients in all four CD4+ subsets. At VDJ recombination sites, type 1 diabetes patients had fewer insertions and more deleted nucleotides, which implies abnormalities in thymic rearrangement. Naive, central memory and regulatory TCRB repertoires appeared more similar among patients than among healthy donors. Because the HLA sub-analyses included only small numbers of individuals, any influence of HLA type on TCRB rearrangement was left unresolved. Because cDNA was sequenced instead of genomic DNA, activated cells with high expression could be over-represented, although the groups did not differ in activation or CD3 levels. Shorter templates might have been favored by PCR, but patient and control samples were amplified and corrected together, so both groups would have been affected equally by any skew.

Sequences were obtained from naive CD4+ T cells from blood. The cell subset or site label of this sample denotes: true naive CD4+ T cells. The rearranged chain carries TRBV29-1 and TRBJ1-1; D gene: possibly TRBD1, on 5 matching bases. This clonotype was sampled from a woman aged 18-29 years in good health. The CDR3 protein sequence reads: CSVEDRGGMNTEAFF. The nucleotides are TGCAGCGTTGAAGATCGGGGGGGGATGAACACTGAAGCTTTCTTT.